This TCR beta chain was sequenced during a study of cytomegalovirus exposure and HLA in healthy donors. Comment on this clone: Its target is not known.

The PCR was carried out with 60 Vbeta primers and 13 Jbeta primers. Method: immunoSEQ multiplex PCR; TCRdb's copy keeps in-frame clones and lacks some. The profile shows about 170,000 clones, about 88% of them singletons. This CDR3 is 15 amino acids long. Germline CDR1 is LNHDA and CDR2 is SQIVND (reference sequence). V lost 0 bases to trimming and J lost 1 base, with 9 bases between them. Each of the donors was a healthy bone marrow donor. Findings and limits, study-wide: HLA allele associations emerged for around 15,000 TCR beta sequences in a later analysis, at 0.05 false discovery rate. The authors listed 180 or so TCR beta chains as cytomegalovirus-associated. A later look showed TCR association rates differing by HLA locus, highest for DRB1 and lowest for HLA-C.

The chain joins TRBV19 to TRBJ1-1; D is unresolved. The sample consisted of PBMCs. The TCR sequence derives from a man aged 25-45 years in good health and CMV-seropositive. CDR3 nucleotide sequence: TGTGCCAGTAGTATAGATTTTCCAGAGAACACTGAAGCTTTCTTT. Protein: CASSIDFPENTEAFF.